One sample yielded the 8 T cell receptor beta chains listed below, sequenced in a study of T cells in tumors after PD-1 blockade. Clones were sequenced by immunoSEQ multiplex PCR, and TCRdb holds only the in-frame ones, with some missing. The sample yields roughly 47,000 clones, approximately 75% seen once. This sample comprised PBMCs, obtained before anti-PD-1 treatment. These receptors were taken from a human donor with basal cell carcinoma.

The gene calls are TRBV7-9 and TRBJ1-1; maybe TRBD1 (5 bases). V was trimmed by 4 bases and J by 1 base, leaving 7 bases between them. The CDR3 length is 13 residues. Germline CDR1 reads SEHNR; CDR2 reads FQNEAQ (reference sequence). The CDR3 region has the DNA TGTGCCAGCAGCTCTCAGGGGAACACTGAAGCTTTCTTT. Protein: CASSSQGNTEAFF.

The chain recombines TRBV6-5 with TRBJ2-7, with 8 bases aligning to TRBD1. CDR3 length: 14 amino acids. Germline CDR1 reads MNHEY; CDR2 reads SVGAGI. V was clipped by 5 bases and J by 2 bases; unmatched bases: 5. DNA for the CDR3: TGTGCCAGCAGTAAGGACAGGGCCCCCTACGAGCAGTACTTC. Its translation: CASSKDRAPYEQYF.

This clone was seen only a few times. This rearrangement joins TRBV7-2 to TRBJ2-7; D perhaps matches TRBD2 (5 bases). V dropped 2 bases and J dropped 2 bases, with 16 bases sitting between them. The CDR3 has 16 residues. CDR1 is SGHTA and CDR2 is FQGNSA in the germline V gene. For the CDR3, the DNA is TGTGCCAGCAGCTTAAGGGCCGGGGTACCGACCTACGAGCAGTACTTC. Protein sequence: CASSLRAGVPTYEQYF.

The sample holds one count of this clone. The V call is TRBV6-6, the J call TRBJ2-7; D perhaps matches TRBD1 (6 bases). Germline lookup yields CDR1 MNHNY and CDR2 SVGAGI (reference sequence). This CDR3 has 14 amino acids. The ends were cut back, 4 bases at V and 0 bases at J, with 10 bases in the middle. CDR3 amino acids: CASSWDIDSYEQYF. For the CDR3, the DNA is TGTGCCAGCAGTTGGGACATCGACTCCTACGAGCAGTACTTC.

This clone was seen a few times. The chain is built from TRBV2 and TRBJ1-4; unclear D gene. Germline V gene lookup returns CDR1 SNHLY and CDR2 FYNNEI. Trimming removed 5 bases from V and 8 bases from J, with 12 bases in between. This CDR3 region has 13 residues. DNA of the CDR3: TGTGCCAGCAGTAGCGAGGGAGAGGAAAAACTGTTTTTT. Its protein product is CASSSEGEEKLFF.

The CDR3 here is CASSQDLAGVGYNEQFF. In DNA, the CDR3 is TGTGCCAGCAGCCAAGATTTAGCGGGAGTGGGGTACAATGAGCAGTTCTTC. The chain joins TRBV4-2 to TRBJ2-1; 9 bases line up with TRBD2. The CDR3 loop spans 17 amino acids. V trimming: 0 bases; J trimming: 4 bases; junction bases outside the gene matches: 7. In germline, CDR1 is LGHNA, CDR2 YNFKEQ.

This chain joins TRBV9 and TRBJ1-1; D uncertain. The CDR3 is 13 residues long. V lost 2 bases and J 7 bases, leaving 12 bases between the germline ends. The germline V gene has CDR1 SGDLS and CDR2 YYNGEE. CDR3: CASSVYPPGEAFF. As DNA, the CDR3 is TGTGCCAGCAGCGTTTACCCCCCGGGTGAAGCTTTCTTT.

The chain recombines TRBV24-1 with TRBJ2-1; 7 nucleotides match TRBD2. The junction had 3 bases not matched to a gene; V was cut back by 0 bases and J by 2 bases. Germline V gene lookup returns CDR1 KGHDR and CDR2 SFDVKD. CDR3 size: 16 residues. CDR3 in DNA: TGTGCCACCAGTGATTTGGGGACTACCACCTACAATGAGCAGTTCTTC. As protein: CATSDLGTTTYNEQFF.